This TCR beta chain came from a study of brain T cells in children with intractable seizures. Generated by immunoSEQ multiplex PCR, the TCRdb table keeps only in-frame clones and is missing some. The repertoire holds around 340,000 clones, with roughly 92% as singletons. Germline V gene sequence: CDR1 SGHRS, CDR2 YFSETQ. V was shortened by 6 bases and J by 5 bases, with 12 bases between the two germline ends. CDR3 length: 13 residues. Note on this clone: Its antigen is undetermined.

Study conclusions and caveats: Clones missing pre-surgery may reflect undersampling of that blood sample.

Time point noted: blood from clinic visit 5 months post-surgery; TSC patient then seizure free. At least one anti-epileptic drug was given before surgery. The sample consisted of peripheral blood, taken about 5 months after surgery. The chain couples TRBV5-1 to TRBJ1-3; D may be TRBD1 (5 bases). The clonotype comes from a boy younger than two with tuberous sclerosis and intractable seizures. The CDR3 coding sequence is TGCGCCAGCACGATGGGGCTTAGAAACACCATATATTTT. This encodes CASTMGLRNTIYF.